This T cell receptor beta chain was captured in a study of blood T cell repertoires in COVID-19 (dated by TCRdb to the early 2020s). A note on the overall study: The collaborator samples originated in the United States, Italy and Spain and spanned the acute and convalescent phases of COVID-19. Where available, HLA class I and class II types were taken from metadata supplied by the sample provider and were not determined by assay-based typing. Samples came from the ongoing ImmuneRACE study (first 160 participants) plus 1,254 subjects from 6 global collaborators. The material from the prospective study consisted of cDNA or gDNA derived from T cells, B-cell-depleted T cells, or PBMCs. The repertoires were released in a freely available public database meant as a resource for research on the immune response to SARS-CoV-2. Subjects who had been exposed to COVID-19, were actively infected with it, or had recovered from it provided the deeply sampled blood TCRbeta repertoires that made up the dataset. The sample metadata nearly always contained a de-identified subject ID, COVID-19 status, age in years and sex. The investigation overall reported the following: The amount of clinical and demographic metadata varied by source and participant and was provided uncurated.

Collaborating institutions collected whole blood in K2EDTA tubes following their own protocols. For TCRbeta analysis, collaborator samples were shipped as frozen whole blood, as isolated PBMCs, or as DNA extracted from either sample type. Concerning this clone: Its specific antigen is unknown. There are no base qualities to consult, and no much larger clone falls within one base.

The germline V gene supplies CDR1 SGDLS and CDR2 YYNGEE. The V and J ends are trimmed by 4 bases and 5 bases, leaving 15 bases between them. The CDR3, from cysteine to phenylalanine, totals 14 residues. The CDR3 DNA has 42 bases and is translated from base 1. TCRbeta CDR3 regions were amplified from genomic DNA using the immunoSEQ Assay, a bias-controlled multiplex PCR. From the authors' description of their analysis: Within the assay, amplification of reference gene primers was used to estimate how many nucleated cells each sample contained. To quantify the absolute abundance of each unique TCRbeta CDR3 rearrangement, sequence reads were collapsed and filtered. Productive Simpson clonality was computed per sample as the square root of Simpson's diversity index over productive rearrangements. Not all clones reach the TCRdb copy of this immuneACCESS table, which keeps in-frame sequences only. Checked studies attribute under half of the gap to unresolved V genes and leave the rest unexplained. V, J and clone size derive from that table, while D and trimming were established from the DNA sequence. This sample gives about 190,000 clones in total; roughly nine tenths of them show up just once. Jointly, the top ten make up 1% to 1.4% of the sample.

This receptor chain uses TRBV9 and TRBJ2-5, and the D gene may be TRBD2, 6 bases matching. Sequencing used peripheral blood. The sequence came from a man aged 30 to 39 with acute or convalescent COVID-19. The CDR3 is CASSFSGARETQYF. The nucleotide sequence reads TGTGCCAGCAGCTTTAGCGGAGCCAGGGAGACCCAGTACTTC.